This T cell receptor beta chain emerged from a study of tumor-infiltrating lymphocytes in primary liver carcinoma. On the study more broadly: Patients of both sexes were 30 to 69 years old. Yields of productive TCRbeta reads ranged from roughly 3.5 to 7.13 million per sample and were similar across tissue types. Findings of the study overall: With p = 0.039, the top-250-clone fraction in tumors significantly exceeded that in blood.

The authors made TCR beta cDNA from 400 to 600 ng total RNA with a constant-region primer. What produced the TCR beta libraries was three nested multiplex PCR rounds using slightly modified ARM-PCR. Two initial PCR rounds of around 10 cycles each paired TRBV1-TRBV30 forward primers with a C-beta reverse primer. TCRdb reanalysed the multiplex PCR reads using MiXCR and keeps one entry per CDR3 protein. Found here are roughly 120,000 distinct CDR3 sequences, around 70% of them singletons; the top ten hold around 8.1%. The study co-extracted DNA and RNA from around 20-30 mg of unsorted bulk tissue. About this clonotype itself: Its antigen is not identified.

The CDR3 has 12 residues. The V gene's germline CDR1 is SGHAT and CDR2 FQDESV (reference sequence). The TCR was taken from a woman aged 55 to 70 with primary liver carcinoma and hepatitis B virus infection. This chain uses TRBV11-1 with TRBJ1-1; D possibly corresponds to TRBD1 (5 bases). The sequenced sample was tumor-adjacent normal liver tissue. This chain's CDR3 is CVNSLQDTEAFF. CDR3 bases: TGTGTCAACAGCTTACAGGATACTGAAGCTTTCTTT. Complete variable domain (other parts from reference TRBV11-1 and TRBJ1-1): EAEVAQSPRYKITEKSQAVAFWCDPISGHATLYWYRQILGQGPELLVQFQDESVVDDSQLPKDRFSAERLKGVDSTLKIQPAELGDSAMYLCVNSLQDTEAFFGQGTRLTVV.